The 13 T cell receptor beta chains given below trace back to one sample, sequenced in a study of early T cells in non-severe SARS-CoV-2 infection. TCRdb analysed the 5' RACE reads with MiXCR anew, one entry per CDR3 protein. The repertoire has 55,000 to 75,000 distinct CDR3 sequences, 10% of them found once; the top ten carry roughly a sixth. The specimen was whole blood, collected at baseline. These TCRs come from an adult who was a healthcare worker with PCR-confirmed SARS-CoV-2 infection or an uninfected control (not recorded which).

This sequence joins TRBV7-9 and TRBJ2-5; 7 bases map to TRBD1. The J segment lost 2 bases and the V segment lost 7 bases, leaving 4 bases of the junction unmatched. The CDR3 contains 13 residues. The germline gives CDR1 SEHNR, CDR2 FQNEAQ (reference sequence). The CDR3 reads CASTLGQQETQYF. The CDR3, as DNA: TGTGCCAGCACCCTGGGACAGCAAGAGACCCAGTACTTC.

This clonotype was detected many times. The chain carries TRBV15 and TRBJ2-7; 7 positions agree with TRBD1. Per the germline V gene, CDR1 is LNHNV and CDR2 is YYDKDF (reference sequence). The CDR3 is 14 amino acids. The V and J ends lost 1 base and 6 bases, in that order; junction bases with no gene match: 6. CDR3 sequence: CATSRVAPGGEQYF. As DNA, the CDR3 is TGTGCCACCAGCAGAGTCGCCCCAGGGGGCGAGCAGTACTTC. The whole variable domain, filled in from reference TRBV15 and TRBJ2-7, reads DAMVIQNPRYQVTQFGKPVTLSCSQTLNHNVMYWYQQKSSQAPKLLFHYYDKDFNNEADTPDNFQSRRPNTSFCFLDIRSPGLGDTAMYLCATSRVAPGGEQYFGPGTRLTVT.

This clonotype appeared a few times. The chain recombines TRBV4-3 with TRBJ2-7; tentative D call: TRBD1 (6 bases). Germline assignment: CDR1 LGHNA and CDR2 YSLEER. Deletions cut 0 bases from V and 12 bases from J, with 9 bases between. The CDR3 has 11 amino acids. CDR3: CASSQEGAVYF. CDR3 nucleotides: TGCGCCAGCAGCCAAGAGGGGGCGGTGTACTTC.

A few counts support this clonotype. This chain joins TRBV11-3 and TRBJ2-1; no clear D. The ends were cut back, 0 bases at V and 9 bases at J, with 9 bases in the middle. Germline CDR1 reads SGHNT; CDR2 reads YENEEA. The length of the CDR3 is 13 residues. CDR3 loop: CASSLDDSTEQFF. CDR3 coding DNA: TGTGCCAGCAGCTTAGATGATTCTACTGAGCAGTTCTTC.

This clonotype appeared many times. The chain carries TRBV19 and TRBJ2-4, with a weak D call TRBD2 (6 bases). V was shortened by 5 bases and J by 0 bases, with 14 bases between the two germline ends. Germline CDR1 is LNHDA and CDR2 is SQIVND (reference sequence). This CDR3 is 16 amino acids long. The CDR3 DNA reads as TGTGCCAGTAGTTCCTCAGCGGGTATAGCCAAAAACATTCAGTACTTC. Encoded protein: CASSSSAGIAKNIQYF.

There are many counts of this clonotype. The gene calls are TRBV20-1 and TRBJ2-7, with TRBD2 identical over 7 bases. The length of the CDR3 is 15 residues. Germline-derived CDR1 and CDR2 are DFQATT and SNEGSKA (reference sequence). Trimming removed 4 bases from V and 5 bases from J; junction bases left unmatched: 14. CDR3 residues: CSAKILAPRGDEQYF. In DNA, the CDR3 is TGCAGTGCTAAGATACTAGCGCCAAGAGGGGACGAGCAGTACTTC.

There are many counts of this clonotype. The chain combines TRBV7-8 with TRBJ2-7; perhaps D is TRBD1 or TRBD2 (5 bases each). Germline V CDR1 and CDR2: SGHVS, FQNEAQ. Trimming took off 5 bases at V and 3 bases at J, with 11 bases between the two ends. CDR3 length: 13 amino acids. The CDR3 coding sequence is TGTGCCAGCAGCCGGGGCCAATACTACGAGCAGTACTTC. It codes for CASSRGQYYEQYF.

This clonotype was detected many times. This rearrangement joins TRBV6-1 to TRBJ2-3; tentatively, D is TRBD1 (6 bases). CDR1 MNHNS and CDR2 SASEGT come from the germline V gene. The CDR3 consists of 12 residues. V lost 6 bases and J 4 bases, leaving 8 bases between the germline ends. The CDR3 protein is CASRGASDTQYF. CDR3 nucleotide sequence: TGTGCCAGCAGGGGGGCATCAGATACGCAGTATTTT.

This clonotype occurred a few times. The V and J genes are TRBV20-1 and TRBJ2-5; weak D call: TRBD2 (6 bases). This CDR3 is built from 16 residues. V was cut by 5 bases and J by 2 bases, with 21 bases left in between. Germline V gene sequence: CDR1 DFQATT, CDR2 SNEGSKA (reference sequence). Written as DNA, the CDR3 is TGCAGTGCTCCACTCCCACCAATGGGGAGGCAAGAGACCCAGTACTTC. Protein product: CSAPLPPMGRQETQYF.

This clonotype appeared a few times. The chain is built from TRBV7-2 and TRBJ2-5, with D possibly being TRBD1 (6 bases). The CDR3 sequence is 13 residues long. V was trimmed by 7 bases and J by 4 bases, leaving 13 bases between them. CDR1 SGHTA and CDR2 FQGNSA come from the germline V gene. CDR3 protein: CASNTGWGETQYF. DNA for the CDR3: TGTGCCAGCAACACAGGGTGGGGAGAGACCCAGTACTTC.

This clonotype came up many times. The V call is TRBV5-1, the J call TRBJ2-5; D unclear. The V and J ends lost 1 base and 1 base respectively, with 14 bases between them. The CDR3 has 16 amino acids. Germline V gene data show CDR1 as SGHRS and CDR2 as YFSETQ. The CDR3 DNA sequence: TGCGCCAGCAGCTTGCGTCCCCTAGAGGCCCAAGAGACCCAGTACTTC. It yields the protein CASSLRPLEAQETQYF.

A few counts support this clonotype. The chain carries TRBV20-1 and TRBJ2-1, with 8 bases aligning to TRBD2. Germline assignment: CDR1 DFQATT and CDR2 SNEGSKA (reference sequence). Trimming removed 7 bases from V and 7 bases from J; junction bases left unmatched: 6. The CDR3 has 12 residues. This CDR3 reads CSGREGQNEQFF. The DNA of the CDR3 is TGCAGTGGACGGGAGGGCCAGAATGAGCAGTTCTTC.

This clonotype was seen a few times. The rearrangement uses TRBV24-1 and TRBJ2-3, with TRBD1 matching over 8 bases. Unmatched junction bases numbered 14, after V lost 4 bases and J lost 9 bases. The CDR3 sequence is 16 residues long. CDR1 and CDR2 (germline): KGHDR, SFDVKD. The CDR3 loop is CATSDRPPGQATTQYF. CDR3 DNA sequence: TGTGCCACCAGTGACCGCCCGCCGGGACAGGCTACAACGCAGTATTTT.